The TCR beta chain described here comes from a study of shared clonotypes between healthy human individuals. Study findings and constraints: Clonotypes which were not shared had lower generation probabilities than clonotypes that all four donors shared.

Measured with immunoSEQ multiplex PCR; TCRdb has only the in-frame clones, and not every one. The sample holds over 2,000,000 clones, just over 90% seen once. Germline V gene sequence: CDR1 WNHNN, CDR2 SYGVQD (reference sequence). V shed 4 bases and J shed 4 bases, with 11 bases lying between them. The CDR3 totals 13 residues. This clone was seen a handful of times. Antigen unknown. Positive CCR7 selection of CD45RO-negative cells yielded the naive CD8 cells, and terminally differentiated effector memory CD45RA+ cells were excluded. The chain couples TRBV10-1 to TRBJ2-7; no definite D call. The clonotype comes from a young man in good health. Some clones in this sample may be carry-over from other donors' samples. The sequenced material came from naive CD8+ T cells from PBMCs. The CDR3: CASSAQATYEQYF. The CDR3 nucleotides are TGCGCCAGCAGTGCCCAGGCAACTTACGAGCAGTACTTC.